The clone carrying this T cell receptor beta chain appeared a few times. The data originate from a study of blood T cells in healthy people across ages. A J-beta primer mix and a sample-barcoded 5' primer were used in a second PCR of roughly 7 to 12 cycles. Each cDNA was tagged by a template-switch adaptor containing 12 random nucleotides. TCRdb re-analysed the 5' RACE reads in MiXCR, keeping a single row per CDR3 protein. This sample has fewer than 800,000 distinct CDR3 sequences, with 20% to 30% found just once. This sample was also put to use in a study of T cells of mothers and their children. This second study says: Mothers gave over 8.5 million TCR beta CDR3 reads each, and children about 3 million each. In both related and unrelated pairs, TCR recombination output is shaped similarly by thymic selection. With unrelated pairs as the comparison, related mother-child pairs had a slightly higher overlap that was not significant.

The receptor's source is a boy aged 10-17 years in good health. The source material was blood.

The CDR3 region has the DNA TGCAGTGTCTACTTCAGCTCCTACAATGAGCAGTTCTTC. Translating it yields CSVYFSSYNEQFF. The rearrangement joins TRBV20-1 to TRBJ2-1; no clear D gene. The length of the CDR3 is 13 residues. Germline CDR1 DFQATT, CDR2 SNEGSKA (reference sequence). V was clipped by 7 bases and J by 0 bases, with 10 bases between them.